The 17 T cell receptor beta chains in this list originate from one sample, sequenced in a study of T-cell reconstitution after alpha-beta-depleted transplantation in children listed by TCRdb under 2016. Library construction relied on PCR. Sequencing was carried out with an Illumina HiSeq 2500. To normalize quantification of the TCRbeta repertoire, the TCR libraries were built with molecular barcoding that relied on unique molecular identifiers. Clones were called with MiXCR by TCRdb after fastp trimmed the public reads at Q25, and only in-frame beta chains were retained. Under each unique CDR3 protein, matching rows form one entry showing the most common genes and DNA. This sample is represented by hundreds of thousands of distinct CDR3 sequences; roughly 33% of them were singletons. The top ten hold 2% to 3% of the sample. This specimen consisted of PBMCs from the stem cell graft donor, obtained from the stem cell graft. The receptor source for this set is a human donor who donated a stem cell graft to a child with aplastic anemia.

V gene TRBV10-3 combines with J gene TRBJ2-7; D not certain. The CDR3 contains 16 residues. The germline V gene encodes CDR1 ENHRY and CDR2 SYGVKD. Trimming shortened V by 4 bases and J by 5 bases, and 21 bases separated the two germline ends. CDR3 residues: CAISGGNAEGPNEQYF. The CDR3 DNA follows: TGTGCCATCAGTGGTGGAAACGCCGAAGGACCTAACGAGCAGTACTTC.

V gene TRBV5-1 combines with J gene TRBJ2-5, with D uncertain. This CDR3 comprises 14 residues. V lost 2 bases, J lost 1 base, and 9 bases lay in between. CDR1 and CDR2 from the germline V gene are SGHRS and YFSETQ. The CDR3 coding sequence is TGCGCCAGCAGCTTACGGCTTGGCCAAGAGACCCAGTACTTC. It yields the protein CASSLRLGQETQYF.

This clonotype was observed a few times. CDR3 sequence (DNA): TGCGCCAGCAGCCAAGGGGGGCTAATGAACACTGAAGCTTTCTTT. It translates to CASSQGGLMNTEAFF. The chain links TRBV4-3 to TRBJ1-1, with D possibly TRBD1 on 6 matching bases. V was shortened by 1 base and J by 0 bases, with 9 bases between the two germline ends. The CDR3 extends over 15 amino acids. The V gene's germline CDR1 is LGHNA and CDR2 YSLEER.

There are many counts of this clonotype. This chain uses TRBV11-3 with TRBJ2-4; the D gene is possibly TRBD2 (5 bases). The germline gives CDR1 SGHNT, CDR2 YENEEA. This CDR3 contains 16 residues. V lost 1 base, J lost 2 bases, and 12 bases lay in between. The CDR3 sequence: CASSLATRGTKNIQYF. CDR3 sequence (DNA): TGTGCCAGCAGCTTAGCGACACGGGGTACCAAAAACATTCAGTACTTC. Together with reference TRBV11-3 and TRBJ2-4, the CDR3 gives the full variable domain: EAGVVQSPRYKIIEKKQPVAFWCNPISGHNTLYWYLQNLGQGPELLIRYENEEAVDDSQLPKDRFSAERLKGVDSTLKIQPAELGDSAVYLCASSLATRGTKNIQYFGAGTRLSVL.

This clonotype was seen a few times. The genes are TRBV20-1 and TRBJ2-6; 12 nucleotides align to TRBD2. The germline V gene has CDR1 DFQATT and CDR2 SNEGSKA (reference sequence). CDR3 length equals 16 residues. V shed 6 bases, J shed 2 bases, and the junction held 5 bases outside the gene matches. The CDR3 DNA reads TGCAGTGCGAGGACTAGCGGGATGCCTGGGGCCAACGTCCTGACTTTC. Residues: CSARTSGMPGANVLTF.

V gene TRBV7-9 combines with J gene TRBJ2-3; 15 nucleotides match TRBD2. Germline V gene data show CDR1 as SEHNR and CDR2 as FQNEAQ (reference sequence). The CDR3 runs to 16 residues. The V segment lost 5 bases and the J segment 5 bases; nucleotides outside the gene matches: 5. The CDR3 nucleotides are TGTGCCAGCAGCCCTGGACTAGCGGGAGGGGGAGATACGCAGTATTTT. Its protein is CASSPGLAGGGDTQYF.

The chain carries TRBV6-5 and TRBJ2-6; D call uncertain. V lost 4 bases and J lost 0, with 7 bases in between. The CDR3 has 15 residues. CDR1 MNHEY and CDR2 SVGAGI come from the germline V gene. The CDR3 loop is CASSSSYSGANVLTF. CDR3 nucleotides: TGTGCCAGCAGTTCCTCTTACTCTGGGGCCAACGTCCTGACTTTC.

This clonotype was seen more than once but under ten times. The gene calls are TRBV7-2 and TRBJ2-1, with 8 bases identical to TRBD2. CDR1 is SGHTA, CDR2 FQGNSA, per germline. With V trimmed by 1 base and J by 8 bases, 10 bases remained unmatched. The CDR3 is 16 amino acids. The CDR3 here is CASSLEPLAGIDEQFF. CDR3 bases: TGTGCCAGCAGCTTAGAACCGCTAGCGGGCATTGATGAGCAGTTCTTC.

This clonotype was seen only a few times. The CDR3 sequence is CASATGWRGPEAFF. CDR3 nucleotides: TGTGCCAGCGCAACGGGTTGGAGGGGTCCCGAAGCTTTCTTT. The genes are TRBV6-1 and TRBJ1-1, with D perhaps TRBD1 (5 bases). CDR3 size: 14 residues. Trimming stripped 8 bases from V and 8 bases from J, with 21 bases between. Germline CDR1 and CDR2: MNHNS and SASEGT.

This rearrangement joins TRBV7-2 to TRBJ1-3; possibly TRBD1 for D (5 bases). V was trimmed by 6 bases and J by 3 bases, leaving 12 bases between them. The CDR3 runs to 14 residues. Germline CDR1 and CDR2: SGHTA and FQGNSA. Here the CDR3 DNA reads TGTGCCAGCAGTCCCGGGACTTATGGAAACACCATATATTTT. This encodes CASSPGTYGNTIYF. The whole variable domain, remainder taken from reference TRBV7-2 and TRBJ1-3, is GAGVSQSPSNKVTEKGKDVELRCDPISGHTALYWYRQSLGQGLEFLIYFQGNSAPDKSGLPSDRFSAERTGGSVSTLTIQRTQQEDSAVYLCASSPGTYGNTIYFGEGSWLTVV.

This clonotype was detected only a few times. The chain uses TRBV5-5 and TRBJ2-4; 16 bases fit TRBD2. The CDR3 consists of 16 residues. V shed 4 bases and J 9 bases; nucleotides not matched to a gene: 7. CDR1 and CDR2 (germline): SGHKS, YYEKEE (reference sequence). The CDR3, as DNA: TGTGCCAGCAGCCCAGGGACTAGCGGGAGGGGGGGCATTCAGTACTTC. Amino acids: CASSPGTSGRGGIQYF.

The chain combines TRBV5-1 with TRBJ1-1; TRBD1 matches at 9 bases. This CDR3 comprises 16 residues. From germline, CDR1 is SGHRS and CDR2 YFSETQ. V shed 2 bases, J shed 4 bases, and the junction held 9 bases outside the gene matches. The CDR3 sequence is CASSFTGTGFGTEAFF. The CDR3 DNA reads TGCGCCAGCAGCTTCACCGGGACAGGGTTCGGCACTGAAGCTTTCTTT. Together with reference TRBV5-1 and TRBJ1-1, the CDR3 gives the full variable domain: KAGVTQTPRYLIKTRGQQVTLSCSPISGHRSVSWYQQTPGQGLQFLFEYFSETQRNKGNFPGRFSGRQFSNSRSEMNVSTLELGDSALYLCASSFTGTGFGTEAFFGQGTRLTVV.

This chain links TRBV7-6 with TRBJ1-1; possible D gene TRBD1, 6 bases. Trimming removed 4 bases from V and 0 bases from J, with 12 bases in between. The CDR3 contains 15 residues. Germline lookup yields CDR1 SGHVS and CDR2 FNYEAQ. The chain's CDR3 is CASSYYTGLNTEAFF. Written as DNA, the CDR3 is TGTGCCAGCAGCTACTACACAGGGCTGAACACTGAAGCTTTCTTT.

The CDR3 is CASSHHRVAHTGELFF. In DNA, the CDR3 is TGTGCCAGCAGCCACCACCGAGTCGCGCACACCGGGGAGCTGTTTTTT. The chain is built from TRBV14 and TRBJ2-2; no clear D. This CDR3 is built from 16 residues. CDR1 and CDR2 (germline): SGHDN, FVKESK. Trimming shortened V by 3 bases and J by 3 bases, and 14 bases separated the two germline ends.

The chain employs TRBV12-5 and TRBJ2-1; 7 bases align to TRBD2. The CDR3 is 13 amino acids. Germline-derived CDR1 and CDR2 are LGHNT and FRNRAP. Germline trimming cut 7 bases from V and 7 bases from J; bases unmatched to any gene: 7. CDR3 residues: CASEAGEENEQFF. The DNA of the CDR3 is TGTGCTAGTGAGGCGGGAGAGGAAAATGAGCAGTTCTTC.

About this clonotype itself: It is unclear where the CDR3 begins or ends on the DNA, so no DNA is shown, and the CDR3 is as TCRdb lists it. V gene TRBV27 combines with J gene TRBJ2-7; the DNA was not compared with TRBD1, the D call given in the table. The CDR3 is 15 amino acids in total, end residues counted. The germline V gene encodes CDR1 MNHEY and CDR2 SMNVEV (reference sequence). The CDR3 region is CASSTSGGSSYEQYF.

In its sample, this clonotype was seen a few times. This rearrangement joins TRBV7-2 to TRBJ2-7; 8 bases line up with TRBD2. The length of the CDR3 is 14 residues. CDR1 and CDR2 (germline): SGHTA, FQGNSA. V lost 3 bases to trimming and J lost 4 bases; unmatched junction nucleotides: 5. The CDR3 loop is CASSLWREAYEQYF. In nucleotides, the CDR3 is TGTGCCAGCAGCTTGTGGCGGGAGGCATACGAGCAGTACTTC. The full variable domain, rest sourced from reference TRBV7-2 and TRBJ2-7, is GAGVSQSPSNKVTEKGKDVELRCDPISGHTALYWYRQSLGQGLEFLIYFQGNSAPDKSGLPSDRFSAERTGGSVSTLTIQRTQQEDSAVYLCASSLWREAYEQYFGPGTRLTVT.